The 25 T cell receptor beta chains below were found in one sample sequenced in a study of shared clonotypes between healthy human individuals. CD45RO-negative CD8 cells positively selected for CCR7 made up the naive population, which excluded terminally differentiated effector memory CD45RA+ cells. The method was immunoSEQ multiplex PCR; TCRdb's version includes in-frame clones alone and lacks a portion of them. The sample gives fewer than 800,000 clones, around 92% of which show up once; about 24% is in the top ten. The sequencing sample was made of naive CD8+ T cells sorted from blood. The receptors shown here come from a man aged 25-45 years in good health.

The chain recombines TRBV6-6 with TRBJ1-5; no definite D call. V was clipped by 4 bases and J by 2 bases, with 6 bases between them. Looked up from germline, CDR1 is MNHNY and CDR2 is SVGAGI (reference sequence). The CDR3 loop spans 13 amino acids. The CDR3 loop reads CASSSGRNQPQHF. The CDR3 DNA is TGTGCCAGCAGTTCCGGCCGCAATCAGCCCCAGCATTTT.

This chain joins TRBV11-2 and TRBJ2-1, with TRBD2 matching 7 bases. The CDR3 has 19 residues. Trimming took 5 bases from V and 5 from J; bases not matched to a gene: 21. The V gene's germline CDR1 is SGHAT and CDR2 FQNNGV. CDR3 sequence: CASSGEARASGKRDNEQFF. DNA of the CDR3: TGTGCCAGCAGCGGGGAGGCCAGGGCGAGCGGGAAACGGGACAATGAGCAGTTCTTC.

The V gene is TRBV28, the J gene TRBJ2-7, with no clear D. The germline CDR1 and CDR2 sequences are MDHEN and SYDVKM. V shed 6 bases and J shed 3 bases, with 15 bases lying between them. The CDR3 contains 14 residues. CDR3 DNA sequence: TGTGCCAGCAGACGAGATGTGACCTACTACGAGCAGTACTTC. Its protein product is CASRRDVTYYEQYF. Supplemented by reference TRBV28 and TRBJ2-7, the full variable domain reads DVKVTQSSRYLVKRTGEKVFLECVQDMDHENMFWYRQDPGLGLRLIYFSYDVKMKEKGDIPEGYSVSREKKERFSLILESASTNQTSMYLCASRRDVTYYEQYFGPGTRLTVT.

The gene calls are TRBV9 and TRBJ2-7; 8 positions match TRBD2. The CDR3 loop spans 15 amino acids. Per germline, CDR1 SGDLS and CDR2 YYNGEE. V lost 3 bases to trimming and J lost 3 bases; unmatched junction nucleotides: 8. The CDR3 DNA reads as TGTGCCAGCAGCGGAGGGGGACTAGACGTCTACGAGCAGTACTTC. Translating it yields CASSGGGLDVYEQYF.

This chain connects TRBV5-1 to TRBJ1-2; 7 bases line up with TRBD1. Germline CDR1 and CDR2: SGHRS and YFSETQ. With V trimmed by 1 base and J by 6 bases, 6 bases remained unmatched. This CDR3 has 14 residues. The CDR3 region is CASSLTSGGDGYTF. The CDR3 nucleotides are TGCGCCAGCAGCTTGACCTCAGGGGGAGATGGCTACACCTTC.

V and J are TRBV29-1 and TRBJ2-1, with D tentatively TRBD2 (6 bases). V shed 3 bases and J shed 7 bases, with 7 bases lying between them. There are 11 residues in the CDR3. The germline V gene encodes CDR1 SQVTM and CDR2 ANQGSEA. For the CDR3, the DNA is TGCAGCGTTGAGGGGAGGAATGAGCAGTTCTTC. Translating gives CSVEGRNEQFF.

The V gene is TRBV9, the J gene TRBJ2-3; possibly TRBD1 for D (5 bases). The CDR3 contains 15 residues. Deletions cut 0 bases from V and 0 bases from J, with 8 bases between. From germline, CDR1 is SGDLS and CDR2 YYNGEE. CDR3 bases: TGTGCCAGCAGCGTAGGGACAACTAGCACAGATACGCAGTATTTT. It is translated as CASSVGTTSTDTQYF.

The J gene is TRBJ2-1, the V gene TRBV19, with TRBD2 identical over 13 bases. V lost 3 bases to trimming and J lost 6 bases; unmatched junction nucleotides: 5. The CDR3 spans 16 residues. Germline V lookup: CDR1 LNHDA, CDR2 SQIVND (reference sequence). The CDR3 DNA reads as TGTGCCAGTAGTATGGGTGGACTAGCGGGAGTCAATGAGCAGTTCTTC. Translating it yields CASSMGGLAGVNEQFF. Looking up the rest from reference TRBV19 and TRBJ2-1 gives the full variable domain: DGGITQSPKYLFRKEGQNVTLSCEQNLNHDAMYWYRQDPGQGLRLIYYSQIVNDFQKGDIAEGYSVSREKKESFPLTVTSAQKNPTAFYLCASSMGGLAGVNEQFFGPGTRLTVL.

The chain has TRBV7-2 and TRBJ2-7; D possibly corresponds to TRBD2 (6 bases). Deletions cut 1 base from V and 2 bases from J, with 12 bases between. The CDR3 extends over 15 amino acids. Germline V gives CDR1 SGHTA, CDR2 FQGNSA. CDR3 region: CASSLGSDYAYEQYF. The CDR3 region has the DNA TGTGCCAGCAGCTTAGGCTCGGACTACGCCTACGAGCAGTACTTC.

The chain links TRBV5-1 to TRBJ2-7, with 7 bases identical to TRBD2. V trimming: 0 bases; J trimming: 4 bases; junction bases outside the gene matches: 4. The CDR3 runs 14 residues. Germline values: CDR1 SGHRS, CDR2 YFSETQ. Here the CDR3 reads CASSLGTRTYEQYF. The CDR3 region has the DNA TGCGCCAGCAGCTTGGGGACTAGGACGTACGAGCAGTACTTC.

The genes are TRBV10-3 and TRBJ2-1; 11 bases are shared with TRBD2. With V trimmed by 3 bases and J by 8 bases, 12 bases remained unmatched. The CDR3 runs to 17 residues. Germline lookup yields CDR1 ENHRY and CDR2 SYGVKD. The CDR3: CAISDSVLTSGNYEQFF. CDR3 nucleotides: TGTGCCATCAGTGATAGTGTTCTGACTAGCGGGAACTATGAGCAGTTCTTC.

The rearrangement uses TRBV4-1 and TRBJ2-1, with 12 bases fitting TRBD2. CDR1 is MGHRA and CDR2 is YSYEKL in the germline V gene. The CDR3 has 16 amino acids. The V and J ends lost 3 bases and 10 bases, in that order; junction bases with no gene match: 10. CDR3 coding DNA: TGCGCCAGCAGCCACCCTTCTGGGCTAGCGGGAGGGGAGCAGTTCTTC. It encodes CASSHPSGLAGGEQFF.

This clone was detected only once. This rearrangement joins TRBV6-4 to TRBJ2-6; 9 bases fit TRBD1. The V segment lost 6 bases and the J segment 0 bases; nucleotides outside the gene matches: 6. The germline V gene has CDR1 MRHNA and CDR2 SNTAGT. The CDR3 runs to 17 residues. This CDR3 reads CASSPRDRVSGANVLTF. As DNA, the CDR3 is TGTGCCAGCAGCCCCCGGGACAGGGTCTCTGGGGCCAACGTCCTGACTTTC.

The rearrangement joins TRBV7-6 to TRBJ1-1; a weak D match, TRBD1 (6 bases). The CDR3 extends over 17 amino acids. Trimming took off 6 bases at V and 0 bases at J, with 20 bases between the two ends. Germline CDR1 SGHVS, CDR2 FNYEAQ. The CDR3 spells CASRDTLGGPVNTEAFF. The CDR3 DNA follows: TGTGCCAGCAGGGACACTCTCGGGGGGCCGGTGAACACTGAAGCTTTCTTT.

The chain is built from TRBV27 and TRBJ2-7, with a weak D call TRBD1 (7 bases). V dropped 5 bases and J dropped 5 bases, with 25 bases sitting between them. Germline assignment: CDR1 MNHEY and CDR2 SMNVEV (reference sequence). This CDR3 is 17 amino acids long. This chain's CDR3 is CASSRAGTAGPRHEQYF. The CDR3 DNA reads TGTGCCAGCAGTCGCGCCGGGACAGCGGGCCCCCGACACGAGCAGTACTTC.

The J gene is TRBJ2-3, the V gene TRBV7-2; 9 nucleotides align to TRBD2. CDR3 length equals 16 residues. Germline V CDR1 and CDR2: SGHTA, FQGNSA. Trimming took 2 bases from V and 9 from J; bases not matched to a gene: 12. The CDR3 DNA reads TGTGCCAGCAGCTTACTCACGCAGGCTAGCGGGACAACGCAGTATTTT. This sequence encodes CASSLLTQASGTTQYF. The whole variable domain, filled in from reference TRBV7-2 and TRBJ2-3, reads GAGVSQSPSNKVTEKGKDVELRCDPISGHTALYWYRQSLGQGLEFLIYFQGNSAPDKSGLPSDRFSAERTGGSVSTLTIQRTQQEDSAVYLCASSLLTQASGTTQYFGPGTRLTVL.

This CDR3 reads CASSPSGGGETQYF. DNA for the CDR3: TGTGCCAGTAGTCCCTCGGGGGGGGGAGAGACCCAGTACTTC. V and J are TRBV19 and TRBJ2-5; TRBD2 aligns across 8 bases. The germline CDR1 and CDR2 sequences are LNHDA and SQIVND (reference sequence). V shed 5 bases, J shed 4 bases, and the junction held 6 bases outside the gene matches. The CDR3 sequence is 14 residues long.

The chain carries TRBV5-1 and TRBJ1-1, with D unresolved. The CDR3 loop spans 14 amino acids. Trimming cost V 0 bases and J 0 bases, with 6 bases left between them. CDR1 and CDR2 (germline): SGHRS, YFSETQ. Here the CDR3 reads CASSLDNMNTEAFF. CDR3 bases: TGCGCCAGCAGCTTGGACAATATGAACACTGAAGCTTTCTTT.

The CDR3 DNA reads as TGTGCCTGGAGTGTATACTCGGACGCTACCGGGGAGCTGTTTTTT. Encoded protein: CAWSVYSDATGELFF. The rearrangement uses TRBV30 and TRBJ2-2; no clear D. CDR1 and CDR2 (germline): GTSNPN, SVGIG (reference sequence). Trimming cost V 0 bases and J 5 bases, with 13 bases left between them. The length of the CDR3 is 15 residues.

A note on this clone: Other DNA variants within this sample encode the same CDR3. V gene TRBV4-1 combines with J gene TRBJ2-2; a possible D gene is TRBD1 (6 bases). Between the trimmed V and J ends, which lost 3 bases and 4 bases, there was a span of 9 bases. The CDR3 is made up of 14 amino acids. In germline, CDR1 is MGHRA, CDR2 YSYEKL. DNA of the CDR3: TGCGCCAGCAGCCAGGTAGGGGGCACCGGGGAGCTGTTTTTT. Translated, it gives CASSQVGGTGELFF.

This chain connects TRBV11-2 to TRBJ2-2, with D possibly TRBD1 on 6 matching bases. Between the trimmed V and J ends, which lost 5 bases and 4 bases, there was a span of 14 bases. This CDR3 contains 15 residues. From germline, CDR1 is SGHAT and CDR2 FQNNGV. CDR3 amino acids: CASSPRDKPTGELFF. Written as DNA, the CDR3 is TGTGCCAGCAGCCCACGGGACAAACCCACCGGGGAGCTGTTTTTT.

The gene calls are TRBV23-1 and TRBJ1-5; possibly TRBD1 for D (5 bases). TRBV23-1 is filed as an ORF, its function uncertain. The CDR3 spans 22 residues. V dropped 3 bases and J dropped 0 bases, with 30 bases sitting between them. The CDR3 nucleotides are TGCGCCAGCAGTCACCAAACTCCGGGACGAAGAGCACCCAACTATAGCAATCAGCCCCAGCATTTT. Translated, it gives CASSHQTPGRRAPNYSNQPQHF.

This chain connects TRBV7-6 to TRBJ1-1, with D uncertain. Trimming took 1 base from V and 1 from J, leaving 7 bases between them. The CDR3 extends over 14 amino acids. Germline V gene lookup returns CDR1 SGHVS and CDR2 FNYEAQ. CDR3 DNA sequence: TGTGCCAGCAGCTTAGAGATGGGGAACACTGAAGCTTTCTTT. It is translated as CASSLEMGNTEAFF.

This chain uses TRBV19 with TRBJ1-2; D is perhaps TRBD1 (6 bases). Trimming removed 3 bases from V and 4 bases from J, with 12 bases in between. The CDR3 loop spans 14 amino acids. Germline V gene data show CDR1 as LNHDA and CDR2 as SQIVND (reference sequence). Here the CDR3 reads CASSIPGAFYGYTF. The CDR3 bases are TGTGCCAGTAGTATTCCAGGGGCCTTCTATGGCTACACCTTC.

The V and J genes are TRBV27 and TRBJ1-5, with D perhaps matching TRBD1 (5 bases). The V end lost 1 base, the J end lost 5 bases, and 9 bases lay between the germline ends. Germline values: CDR1 MNHEY, CDR2 SMNVEV (reference sequence). The CDR3 runs 14 residues. CDR3 in amino acids: CASSLLGGDQPQHF. The CDR3 DNA reads TGTGCCAGCAGTTTATTAGGAGGGGATCAGCCCCAGCATTTT.